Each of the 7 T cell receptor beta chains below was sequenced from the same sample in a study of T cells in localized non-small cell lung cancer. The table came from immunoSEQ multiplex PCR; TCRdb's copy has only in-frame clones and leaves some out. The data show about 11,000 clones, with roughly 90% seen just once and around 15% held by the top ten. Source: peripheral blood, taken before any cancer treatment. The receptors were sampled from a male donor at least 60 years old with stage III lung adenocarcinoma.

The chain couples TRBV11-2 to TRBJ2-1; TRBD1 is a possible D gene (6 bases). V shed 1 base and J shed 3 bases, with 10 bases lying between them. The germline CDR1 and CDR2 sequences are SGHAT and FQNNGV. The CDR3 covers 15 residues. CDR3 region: CASSLVGQLYNEQFF. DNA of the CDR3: TGTGCCAGCAGCTTAGTGGGACAACTCTACAATGAGCAGTTCTTC.

This CDR3 reads CASRPDRAPGNTIYF. In DNA form, the CDR3 reads TGTGCCAGCAGACCAGACAGGGCGCCTGGAAACACCATATATTTT. This sequence joins TRBV9 and TRBJ1-3; TRBD1 agrees at 7 bases. The CDR3 runs 15 residues. Germline V gene lookup returns CDR1 SGDLS and CDR2 YYNGEE. Trimming removed 5 bases from V and 2 bases from J; junction bases left unmatched: 7.

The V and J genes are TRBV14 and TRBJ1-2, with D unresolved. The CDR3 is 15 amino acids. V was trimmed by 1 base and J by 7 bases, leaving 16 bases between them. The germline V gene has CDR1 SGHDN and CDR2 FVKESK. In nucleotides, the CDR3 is TGTGCCAGCAGCCAAGGACCTCTCCGGGCGTCTGGCTACACCTTC. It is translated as CASSQGPLRASGYTF.

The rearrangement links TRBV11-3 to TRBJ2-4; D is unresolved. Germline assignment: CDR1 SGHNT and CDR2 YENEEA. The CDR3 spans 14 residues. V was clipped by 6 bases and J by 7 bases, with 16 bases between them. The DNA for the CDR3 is TGTGCCAGCAGTTCAAGACAACAAGGCAACATTCAGTACTTC. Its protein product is CASSSRQQGNIQYF.

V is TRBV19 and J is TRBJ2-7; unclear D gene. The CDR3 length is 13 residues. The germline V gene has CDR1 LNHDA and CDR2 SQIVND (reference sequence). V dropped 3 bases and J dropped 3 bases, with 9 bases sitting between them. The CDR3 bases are TGTGCCAGTAGTATTGGGCATCTCTACGAGCAGTACTTC. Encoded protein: CASSIGHLYEQYF.

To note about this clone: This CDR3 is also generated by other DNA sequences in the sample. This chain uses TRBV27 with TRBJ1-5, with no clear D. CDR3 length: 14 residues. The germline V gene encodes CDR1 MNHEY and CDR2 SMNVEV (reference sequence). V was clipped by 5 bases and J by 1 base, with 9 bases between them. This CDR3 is CASSHRDSNQPQHF. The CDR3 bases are TGTGCCAGCAGTCACAGAGACAGCAATCAGCCCCAGCATTTT.

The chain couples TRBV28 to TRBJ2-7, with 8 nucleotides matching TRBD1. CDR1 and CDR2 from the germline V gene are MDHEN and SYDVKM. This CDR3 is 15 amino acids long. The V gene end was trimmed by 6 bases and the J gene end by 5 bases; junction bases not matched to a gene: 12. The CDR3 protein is CASSLARTGSDEQYF. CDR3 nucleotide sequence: TGTGCCAGCAGCCTAGCCCGGACAGGGTCGGACGAGCAGTACTTC.